This T cell receptor beta chain originates from a study of T cell responses to AZD1222 COVID-19 vaccine. Findings and caveats of the study: Vaccine-associated CD4 TCRs ranged over spike, dominating at 160-218 and 743-854. It was only after the peak T cell response that any repertoires were sampled. The sample set comprised mostly white British donors with more females, and clonal diversity was possibly underestimated.

Germline CDR1 and CDR2: SQVTM and ANQGSEA. Trimming removed 4 bases from V and 1 base from J, with 10 bases in between. The CDR3 spans 13 residues. Profiled with immunoSEQ multiplex PCR; TCRdb holds only in-frame clones, not every one. Among about 110,000 clones listed, approximately 90% were seen once. In this sample, this clone turned up once. Its target is unknown. V usage is TRBV29-1 and J usage is TRBJ1-1, with D uncertain. This specimen consisted of peripheral blood, obtained 28 days after the second AZD1222 dose. The receptor was isolated from an adult who received the AZD1222 COVID-19 vaccine. Written as DNA, the CDR3 is TGCAGCGTTGCCCCAGGTACGAACACTGAAGCTTTCTTT. Translating it yields CSVAPGTNTEAFF.